These 30 T cell receptor beta chains originate from one sample sequenced in a study of beta chain features in type 1 diabetes. Isolated RNA was reverse transcribed in full, so expressed TCRB transcripts were sequenced. Only in-frame clones appear in the TCRdb table, and some are missing; sequencing was by immunoSEQ multiplex PCR. This sample has 500,000 to 700,000 clones, with 15% to 17% found just once. Sequenced: naive CD4+ T cells from blood. Source of these receptors: a man aged 18 to 29 in good health.

This clone showed up just a few times. The chain couples TRBV7-3 to TRBJ2-5, with D perhaps TRBD2 (5 bases). This CDR3 is 15 amino acids long. Between the trimmed V and J ends, which lost 1 base and 2 bases, there was a span of 11 bases. Germline-derived CDR1 and CDR2 are SGHTA and FQGTGA. CDR3 sequence: CASSLRASSQETQYF. CDR3 bases: TGTGCCAGCAGCTTAAGGGCTAGCTCACAAGAGACCCAGTACTTC.

This clone has only a few counts. The chain couples TRBV7-3 to TRBJ2-3, with D unresolved. The germline V gene has CDR1 SGHTA and CDR2 FQGTGA. The CDR3 is made up of 14 amino acids. Between the trimmed V and J ends, which lost 4 bases and 2 bases, there was a span of 10 bases. The CDR3 region is CASSSGGFTDTQYF. CDR3 coding DNA: TGTGCCAGCAGCTCCGGCGGATTCACAGATACGCAGTATTTT.

The rearrangement links TRBV6-5 to TRBJ2-3; D is unclear. CDR1 MNHEY and CDR2 SVGAGI come from the germline V gene. V shed 6 bases and J shed 0 bases, with 7 bases lying between them. The CDR3 length is 13 residues. CDR3 sequence reads: CASRSTSTDTQYF. The CDR3 DNA is TGTGCCAGCAGGTCCACTAGCACAGATACGCAGTATTTT.

The chain uses TRBV14 and TRBJ2-7; perhaps TRBD1 as D (5 bases). Germline CDR1 and CDR2: SGHDN and FVKESK. CDR3 length: 12 residues. CDR3 in amino acids: CGGGRKNYEQYF. CDR3 nucleotide sequence: TGTGGGGGCGGAAGGAAAAACTACGAGCAGTACTTC.

The chain links TRBV28 to TRBJ2-5; weak D call: TRBD2 (7 bases). The V gene's germline CDR1 is MDHEN and CDR2 SYDVKM. Trimming took 8 bases from V and 1 from J, leaving 14 bases between them. The CDR3 is made up of 14 amino acids. The DNA of the CDR3 is TGTGCCAGCGGACAGTGGGGGGGCCAAGAGACCCAGTACTTC. Its translation: CASGQWGGQETQYF.

For the CDR3, the DNA is TGTGCCAGTAGTACCAGGACGGTTGCGAACACTGAAGCTTTCTTT. Translated, it gives CASSTRTVANTEAFF. The chain employs TRBV19 and TRBJ1-1; D uncertain. The CDR3 extends over 15 amino acids. V lost 4 bases to trimming and J lost 1 base, with 13 bases between them. The germline V gene encodes CDR1 LNHDA and CDR2 SQIVND (reference sequence).

This clone was detected a few times. V is TRBV6-5 and J is TRBJ1-2; unclear D gene. V lost 3 bases to trimming and J lost 4 bases, with 18 bases between them. Germline-derived CDR1 and CDR2 are MNHEY and SVGAGI. This CDR3 has 16 amino acids. The CDR3: CASSYRGVQLGYGYTF. The CDR3, as DNA: TGTGCCAGCAGTTATCGTGGTGTGCAGCTGGGCTATGGCTACACCTTC.

This clone showed up just a few times. V usage is TRBV28 and J usage is TRBJ1-5; TRBD1 agrees at 7 bases. CDR1 MDHEN and CDR2 SYDVKM come from the germline V gene. This CDR3 spans 15 amino acids. After removal of 4 bases from V and 4 bases from J, the junction contained 7 bases not matched to a gene. The CDR3 reads CASSSSQGRNQPQHF. The CDR3 DNA is TGTGCCAGCAGTTCGTCACAGGGGAGGAATCAGCCCCAGCATTTT.

This clone was picked up a small number of times. This CDR3 reads CASSFGLAGKAKNIQYF. DNA of the CDR3: TGTGCCAGCAGTTTTGGACTAGCGGGTAAAGCCAAAAACATTCAGTACTTC. This chain links TRBV28 with TRBJ2-4; 11 bases map to TRBD2. The V segment lost 3 bases and the J segment 0 bases; nucleotides outside the gene matches: 4. The CDR3 consists of 17 residues. The germline V gene has CDR1 MDHEN and CDR2 SYDVKM.

The V call is TRBV27, the J call TRBJ1-2; weak D call: TRBD1 (5 bases). This CDR3 region has 13 residues. Between the trimmed V and J ends, which lost 5 bases and 4 bases, there was a span of 11 bases. From germline, CDR1 is MNHEY and CDR2 SMNVEV (reference sequence). The chain's CDR3 is CASSRTRGYGYTF. CDR3 nucleotide sequence: TGTGCCAGCAGTAGGACAAGGGGCTATGGCTACACCTTC.

This clone occurred a few times. The rearrangement links TRBV6-4 to TRBJ2-1; no definite D call. Germline V gene lookup returns CDR1 MRHNA and CDR2 SNTAGT. This CDR3 has 13 residues. Between the trimmed V and J ends, which lost 7 bases and 3 bases, there was a span of 10 bases. The CDR3 coding sequence is TGTGCCAGCATCGCCGGATACTACAATGAGCAGTTCTTC. Residues: CASIAGYYNEQFF.

The chain carries TRBV4-2 and TRBJ1-2; 7 bases map to TRBD1. V dropped 4 bases and J dropped 0; count of bases not matched to a gene: 8. CDR1 is LGHNA and CDR2 is YNFKEQ in the germline V gene. This CDR3 is 16 amino acids long. The CDR3 loop is CASSPNGQAPNYGYTF. In nucleotides, the CDR3 is TGTGCCAGCAGCCCAAATGGACAGGCACCTAACTATGGCTACACCTTC.

This clone has a handful of counts. The genes are TRBV4-3 and TRBJ1-1, with TRBD1 identical over 7 bases. The CDR3 runs to 19 residues. V lost 1 base and J lost 0; bases outside the gene matches: 14. The germline V gene has CDR1 LGHNA and CDR2 YSLEER. DNA for the CDR3: TGCGCCAGCAGCCAAGGGTCCCGTTTACAGGGGCGGGTGAACACTGAAGCTTTCTTT. This encodes CASSQGSRLQGRVNTEAFF.

This clone has a single count. The chain joins TRBV5-1 to TRBJ1-2, with D possibly matching TRBD1 (5 bases). This CDR3 has 15 amino acids. V was trimmed by 2 bases and J by 7 bases, leaving 18 bases between them. Germline CDR1 reads SGHRS; CDR2 reads YFSETQ. The CDR3 bases are TGCGCCAGCAGCTTCGTTCCAGGGCCGCGTAGTGGCTACACCTTC. This encodes CASSFVPGPRSGYTF.

V and J are TRBV4-3 and TRBJ2-3; TRBD2 is a possible D gene (6 bases). V was clipped by 2 bases and J by 4 bases, with 10 bases between them. Germline values: CDR1 LGHNA, CDR2 YSLEER. The length of the CDR3 is 14 residues. The CDR3 protein is CASSQPGVADTQYF. The CDR3 nucleotides read TGCGCCAGCAGCCAACCGGGGGTGGCAGATACGCAGTATTTT.

This clone was recorded a few times. The same CDR3 arises from other DNA sequences in this sample as well. V and J are TRBV5-1 and TRBJ2-2, with D possibly TRBD2 on 6 matching bases. CDR1 and CDR2 from the germline V gene are SGHRS and YFSETQ. The CDR3 length is 14 residues. V shed 4 bases and J shed 1 base, with 8 bases lying between them. CDR3 residues: CASSLGLNTGELFF. CDR3 nucleotides: TGCGCCAGCAGCCTGGGACTGAACACCGGGGAGCTGTTTTTT.

This clone appeared a few times. V gene TRBV5-4 combines with J gene TRBJ1-2; a possible D gene is TRBD1 (6 bases). The germline CDR1 and CDR2 sequences are SGHNT and YYREEE (reference sequence). V dropped 7 bases and J dropped 6 bases, with 16 bases sitting between them. The CDR3 totals 13 residues. As DNA, the CDR3 is TGTGCCAGCGGCACGGCGGGGGCGCATGGCTACACCTTC. It codes for CASGTAGAHGYTF.

The rearrangement links TRBV5-1 to TRBJ2-1; 7 positions match TRBD2. Germline CDR1 reads SGHRS; CDR2 reads YFSETQ. The CDR3 runs to 15 residues. V shed 4 bases and J 6 bases; nucleotides not matched to a gene: 10. The CDR3 loop is CASSQTFSSGNEQFF. CDR3 bases: TGCGCCAGCAGCCAGACCTTTTCTAGCGGCAATGAGCAGTTCTTC.

This chain connects TRBV27 to TRBJ1-1, with a weak D call TRBD1 (6 bases). Deletions cut 6 bases from V and 1 base from J, with 12 bases between. The CDR3 length is 14 residues. Germline lookup yields CDR1 MNHEY and CDR2 SMNVEV (reference sequence). CDR3 sequence reads: CASSRGLGNTEAFF. The CDR3, as DNA: TGTGCCAGCAGCCGGGGGCTTGGGAACACTGAAGCTTTCTTT.

CDR3 sequence reads: CASSLGMNTEAFF. The CDR3 DNA reads as TGTGCCAGCAGTTTGGGTATGAACACTGAAGCTTTCTTT. This chain connects TRBV2 to TRBJ1-1; unclear D gene. The CDR3 loop spans 13 amino acids. Looked up from germline, CDR1 is SNHLY and CDR2 is FYNNEI. Trimming stripped 5 bases from V and 0 bases from J, with 7 bases between.

This clone occurred a few times. This chain connects TRBV6-5 to TRBJ1-1; TRBD1 might be the D (6 bases). The CDR3 sequence is 15 residues long. V lost 7 bases, J lost 0 bases, and 15 bases lay in between. CDR1 and CDR2 (germline): MNHEY, SVGAGI. CDR3 sequence (DNA): TGTGCCAGCAAGGGGGTGCTGGGAATGAACACTGAAGCTTTCTTT. Its translation is CASKGVLGMNTEAFF.

V usage is TRBV30 and J usage is TRBJ1-2; TRBD1 is a possible D gene (6 bases). From germline, CDR1 is GTSNPN and CDR2 SVGIG (reference sequence). The CDR3 is 15 amino acids. Trimming cost V 3 bases and J 2 bases, with 16 bases left between them. CDR3: CAWRRGQLNNYGYTF. The CDR3 DNA sequence: TGTGCCTGGAGGCGCGGACAGCTTAACAACTATGGCTACACCTTC.

This clone was seen only a few times. The chain is built from TRBV10-3 and TRBJ2-3; 13 nucleotides match TRBD2. CDR1 is ENHRY, CDR2 SYGVKD, per germline. V lost 6 bases, J lost 4 bases, and 7 bases stayed unmatched. The CDR3 is 16 residues long. The CDR3 region is CAISAGLAGAADTQYF. CDR3 DNA sequence: TGTGCCATCAGCGCAGGACTAGCGGGGGCCGCAGATACGCAGTATTTT.

The J gene is TRBJ2-1, the V gene TRBV7-2; D gene unclear. Deletions cut 5 bases from V and 9 bases from J, with 8 bases between. The germline CDR1 and CDR2 sequences are SGHTA and FQGNSA. The CDR3 consists of 11 residues. CDR3 loop: CASSRGVEQFF. CDR3 nucleotides: TGTGCCAGCAGCCGTGGCGTTGAGCAGTTCTTC.

A few counts support this clone. The chain has TRBV7-2 and TRBJ1-1; 7 positions agree with TRBD1. V was clipped by 5 bases and J by 4 bases; unmatched bases: 7. The CDR3 totals 14 residues. Germline V lookup: CDR1 SGHTA, CDR2 FQGNSA. In DNA, the CDR3 is TGTGCCAGCAGCCCCGGACAGGTTCGCACTGAAGCTTTCTTT. Translated: CASSPGQVRTEAFF.

A word on this clone: The same CDR3 arises from other DNA sequences in this sample as well. This chain links TRBV7-2 with TRBJ2-1, with no clear D. The CDR3 has 11 residues. CDR1 SGHTA and CDR2 FQGNSA come from the germline V gene. V lost 5 bases and J lost 6, with 5 bases in between. The CDR3 DNA follows: TGTGCCAGCAGCCCAGCCAATGAGCAGTTCTTC. It is translated as CASSPANEQFF. Supplemented by reference TRBV7-2 and TRBJ2-1, the full variable domain reads GAGVSQSPSNKVTEKGKDVELRCDPISGHTALYWYRQSLGQGLEFLIYFQGNSAPDKSGLPSDRFSAERTGGSVSTLTIQRTQQEDSAVYLCASSPANEQFFGPGTRLTVL.

This clone turned up a few times. This chain links TRBV6-6 with TRBJ2-3, with a possible D match to TRBD2 (6 bases). CDR1 and CDR2 from the germline V gene are MNHNY and SVGAGI (reference sequence). V lost 4 bases and J 2 bases, leaving 13 bases between the germline ends. The CDR3 has 15 amino acids. CDR3 loop: CASSSVEGFTDTQYF. The DNA of the CDR3 is TGTGCCAGCAGTTCCGTGGAGGGCTTCACAGATACGCAGTATTTT.

The chain links TRBV11-1 to TRBJ1-2; no reliable D call. V lost 2 bases, J lost 1 base, and 14 bases lay in between. CDR1 is SGHAT, CDR2 FQDESV, per germline (reference sequence). This CDR3 has 16 residues. In nucleotides, the CDR3 is TGTGCCAGCAGCTTAACCGGCGGCGGACTTAACTATGGCTACACCTTC. Its translation is CASSLTGGGLNYGYTF. The variable domain in full, completed from reference TRBV11-1 and TRBJ1-2, reads EAEVAQSPRYKITEKSQAVAFWCDPISGHATLYWYRQILGQGPELLVQFQDESVVDDSQLPKDRFSAERLKGVDSTLKIQPAELGDSAMYLCASSLTGGGLNYGYTFGSGTRLTVV.

This clone was detected only a few times. This chain connects TRBV2 to TRBJ2-1; 9 bases agree with TRBD2. CDR1 is SNHLY, CDR2 FYNNEI, per germline. V gave up 5 bases and J gave up 5 bases; unmatched junction bases: 7. The CDR3 length is 15 residues. In DNA, the CDR3 is TGTGCCAGCAGTTGGGAGCGGGGGGCCGACAATGAGCAGTTCTTC. Protein: CASSWERGADNEQFF.

The V and J genes are TRBV9 and TRBJ1-6; TRBD1 is a possible D gene (6 bases). V lost 0 bases and J lost 9, with 22 bases in between. The CDR3 runs to 18 residues. Per germline, CDR1 SGDLS and CDR2 YYNGEE. The CDR3 reads CASSVGYRVKEGSSPLHF. The DNA for the CDR3 is TGTGCCAGCAGCGTAGGATACAGGGTAAAGGAGGGCAGTTCACCCCTCCACTTT.